The source of this TCR beta chain is a study of cytomegalovirus exposure and HLA in healthy donors. The study, taken as a whole, reports: The authors later found most CMV-associated TCR beta chains appeared HLA-restricted. A later analysis reportedly found that, within productive TCRs, an Asian-associated ancestry cluster had fewer N-insertions than the mean observed across the roughly 630 donors.

This clone was found a few times. What it binds is not known. Trimming left V 7 bases short and J 1 base short, with 13 bases between. Germline CDR1 reads SQVTM; CDR2 reads ANQGSEA. The CDR3 runs 13 residues. It was with 60 Vbeta and 13 Jbeta primers that the PCR ran. This table comes from immunoSEQ multiplex PCR, and its TCRdb copy is limited to in-frame clones, with some not included. The sample yields about 120,000 clones, around 66% seen once. This chain joins TRBV29-1 and TRBJ1-1, with a possible D match to TRBD1 (5 bases). Sequencing was done on a sample of PBMCs. The receptor's source is a woman aged 40 to 50 in good health and CMV-seropositive. CDR3 coding DNA: TGCAGCGCAAGACGACAGCAGAACACTGAAGCTTTCTTT. Its protein product is CSARRQQNTEAFF.